This TCR beta chain comes out of a study of T cells expressing NK-cell markers. Across the whole study: Sorted CD3+CD56+NKG2C+, CD3+CD56+NKG2C- and CD3+CD56-NKG2C+ T cells provided the TCR beta repertoires. The eight sequenced donors comprised seven who were HCMV-seropositive and one who was seronegative.

Details on this clonotype: The antigen is unknown.

With the 5' RACE reads reprocessed, TCRdb shows one record per CDR3 protein and no DNA. Reported are approximately 440,000 distinct CDR3 sequences; the ten largest clones contain 1.4% to 1.5%. Study-level points and caveats: Certain NKG2C+ T cell clones were expanded, and their HCMV specificity remained unclear. The same clonotypes also predominated in the CD3+CD56-NKG2C+ fraction of a handful of donors.

CDR1 and CDR2 from the germline V gene are DFQATT and SNEGSKA (reference sequence). CDR3 length: 14 residues. The material sequenced was blood T cells: a sorted CD56 or NKG2C T cell subset, CD4+ or CD8+ T cells, or bulk PBMC T cells (not recorded which). The V call is TRBV20-1, the J call TRBJ1-5. The clonotype comes from a woman aged 50 to 65 in good health. CDR3: CSARRLDSNQPQHF.